A selection of T cell receptor beta chains follows, all from one sample in a study of shared clonotypes between healthy human individuals. The table came from immunoSEQ multiplex PCR; TCRdb's copy has only in-frame clones and leaves some out. The data show some 2 million clones, with just under 95% seen just once and more than 0.9% held by the top ten. The sequenced sample consisted of naive CD8+ T cells sorted from blood. The receptor source for this set is a man between 18 and 29 years old in good health. The CDR3 runs from the conserved cysteine through the conserved F or W. D genes are given only for firm matches. For some rows the clone size is stated as once, few or many, or as a class when expanded; others skip it.

D,size,V,J,CDR3,DNA
-,-,TRBV2,TRBJ1-2,CASTPRGQNLGYGYTF,TGTGCCAGTACCCCCCGAGGACAGAATCTGGGCTATGGCTACACCTTC
TRBD1,-,TRBV10-3,TRBJ2-7,CAISERGQGSYEQYF,TGTGCCATCAGTGAGAGGGGACAGGGATCCTACGAGCAGTACTTC
TRBD2,-,TRBV9,TRBJ2-3,CASSSAGLEGDTQYF,TGTGCCAGCAGCTCGGCGGGACTAGAGGGAGATACGCAGTATTTT
-,-,TRBV28,TRBJ2-7,CASSTPPLEQYF,TGTGCCAGCAGCACCCCCCCCCTGGAGCAGTACTTC
TRBD1,-,TRBV5-6,TRBJ2-2,CASSLDTGGATTGELFF,TGTGCCAGCAGCTTAGATACAGGGGGCGCTACGACCGGGGAGCTGTTTTTT
-,-,TRBV29-1,TRBJ1-1,CSVFLGNTEAFF,TGCAGCGTTTTTTTGGGGAACACTGAAGCTTTCTTT
TRBD2,-,TRBV10-3,TRBJ2-3,CAISGASGGLTDTQYF,TGTGCCATCAGTGGGGCTAGCGGGGGTCTCACAGATACGCAGTATTTT
TRBD2,-,TRBV19,TRBJ2-5,CASWTSGSETQYF,TGTGCCAGTTGGACTAGCGGGAGTGAGACCCAGTACTTC
-,-,TRBV19,TRBJ2-7,CASRGGTANYEQYF,TGTGCCAGTAGGGGCGGGACAGCTAACTACGAGCAGTACTTC
TRBD1,-,TRBV7-9,TRBJ2-7,CASSPGDRGFYEQYF,TGTGCCAGCAGCCCAGGAGACAGGGGATTCTACGAGCAGTACTTC
-,-,TRBV9,TRBJ1-1,CASSVATGSTEAFF,TGTGCCAGCAGCGTAGCTACAGGGAGCACTGAAGCTTTCTTT
-,once,TRBV7-8,TRBJ2-7,CASRDNSGTYSYEQYF,TGTGCCAGCAGGGATAACTCAGGGACTTATTCATACGAGCAGTACTTC
-,-,TRBV5-1,TRBJ2-7,CASSQEVNYEQYF,TGCGCCAGCAGCCAGGAGGTGAACTACGAGCAGTACTTC
TRBD2,-,TRBV11-1,TRBJ2-3,CASSLGLAGVTDTQYF,TGTGCCAGCAGCCTCGGACTAGCGGGGGTCACAGATACGCAGTATTTT
-,-,TRBV9,TRBJ2-7,CASSVDESYEQYF,TGTGCCAGCAGCGTAGATGAATCCTACGAGCAGTACTTC
TRBD1,-,TRBV10-3,TRBJ2-4,CAISTGQGAKNIQYF,TGTGCCATCTCCACGGGACAGGGGGCCAAAAACATTCAGTACTTC
-,-,TRBV7-9,TRBJ2-7,CASSLVDRTYEQYF,TGTGCCAGCAGCTTGGTAGACAGGACCTACGAGCAGTACTTC
-,-,TRBV27,TRBJ1-1,CASSFFQGGINTEAFF,TGTGCCAGCAGTTTTTTTCAGGGCGGGATAAACACTGAAGCTTTCTTT
TRBD1,-,TRBV27,TRBJ1-1,CASSSLDRATEAFF,TGTGCCAGCAGTTCCCTCGACAGGGCCACTGAAGCTTTCTTT
-,once,TRBV7-9,TRBJ2-7,CASSIGSYEQYF,TGTGCCAGCAGCATCGGGTCCTACGAGCAGTACTTC
-,-,TRBV27,TRBJ1-1,CASSPSSGGWTEAFF,TGTGCCAGCAGTCCGTCTAGCGGGGGGTGGACTGAAGCTTTCTTT
TRBD2,-,TRBV9,TRBJ2-1,CASSDGLAGNEQFF,TGTGCCAGCAGCGACGGACTAGCGGGTAATGAGCAGTTCTTC
-,-,TRBV10-1,TRBJ2-7,CASPYPPLKSSYEQYF,TGCGCCAGCCCTTACCCTCCATTGAAAAGCTCCTACGAGCAGTACTTC
-,-,TRBV7-6,TRBJ2-1,CASSFSGGYNEQFF,TGTGCCAGCAGCTTCAGTGGCGGGTACAATGAGCAGTTCTTC
-,-,TRBV4-1,TRBJ2-7,CASSPPRGDYEQYF,TGCGCCAGCAGCCCCCCTCGCGGAGACTACGAGCAGTACTTC
-,once,TRBV19,TRBJ2-3,CASSRRGDTQYF,TGTGCCAGTAGTAGGCGGGGAGATACGCAGTATTTT
-,-,TRBV29-1,TRBJ2-3,CSVIPTGTDTQYF,TGCAGCGTAATACCGACAGGCACAGATACGCAGTATTTT
TRBD1,-,TRBV29-1,TRBJ2-7,CSVVTGRTYEQYF,TGCAGCGTTGTGACAGGGCGTACCTACGAGCAGTACTTC
-,-,TRBV6-1,TRBJ1-2,CASSEGLGGYGYTF,TGTGCCAGCAGTGAAGGTCTGGGCGGCTATGGCTACACCTTC
-,-,TRBV6-6,TRBJ1-4,CASSYSREANEKLFF,TGTGCCAGCAGTTACTCCAGGGAAGCTAATGAAAAACTGTTTTTT
-,-,TRBV19,TRBJ1-1,CASTSRDTNTEAFF,TGTGCCAGTACCTCGAGGGATACTAACACTGAAGCTTTCTTT
TRBD2,-,TRBV5-4,TRBJ2-4,CASSLGPSGAAKNIQYF,TGTGCCAGCAGCTTGGGGCCTAGCGGGGCGGCCAAAAACATTCAGTACTTC
TRBD1,-,TRBV10-3,TRBJ1-3,CAISAGGSGNTIYF,TGTGCCATCAGCGCAGGGGGCTCTGGAAACACCATATATTTT
TRBD1,once,TRBV30,TRBJ2-5,CACGTGTFLETQYF,TGTGCCTGTGGGACAGGGACTTTTTTAGAGACCCAGTACTTC
TRBD1,-,TRBV30,TRBJ1-4,CAWSLTGGSEKLFF,TGTGCCTGGAGCCTCACAGGGGGCAGCGAAAAACTGTTTTTT
-,-,TRBV27,TRBJ2-3,CASSPSGHPTDTQYF,TGTGCCAGCAGTCCATCGGGACATCCCACAGATACGCAGTATTTT
-,once,TRBV19,TRBJ2-1,CASSPLGREQFF,TGTGCCAGTAGCCCCCTTGGCAGAGAGCAGTTCTTC
TRBD1,-,TRBV30,TRBJ1-1,CAWSINRGSEAFF,TGTGCCTGGAGTATAAACAGGGGCTCTGAAGCTTTCTTT
-,-,TRBV5-4,TRBJ2-2,CASSPFTGELFF,TGTGCCAGCAGCCCATTCACCGGGGAGCTGTTTTTT
-,-,TRBV28,TRBJ2-7,CASSLVLGSYEQYF,TGTGCCAGCAGTTTAGTGCTGGGGTCGTACGAGCAGTACTTC
-,-,TRBV6-1,TRBJ2-3,CASSDQGFGTDTQYF,TGTGCCAGCAGTGACCAGGGGTTTGGCACAGATACGCAGTATTTT
-,-,TRBV5-6,TRBJ2-5,CASSVDQGIQETQYF,TGTGCCAGCAGCGTAGATCAGGGGATACAAGAGACCCAGTACTTC
-,once,TRBV30,TRBJ1-2,CAWSVDGQNYGYTF,TGTGCCTGGAGTGTGGACGGGCAAAACTATGGCTACACCTTC
TRBD1,-,TRBV29-1,TRBJ2-7,CSVEGQGGEQYF,TGCAGCGTTGAAGGACAGGGGGGCGAGCAGTACTTC
-,-,TRBV2,TRBJ1-1,CASSEGPGAFF,TGTGCCAGCAGTGAAGGCCCGGGGGCTTTCTTT
-,-,TRBV4-1,TRBJ2-7,CASSQIPFGEQYF,TGCGCCAGCAGCCAAATCCCCTTTGGTGAGCAGTACTTC
-,-,TRBV10-3,TRBJ2-5,CAIRDPGRGVVETQYF,TGTGCCATCAGGGACCCCGGAAGGGGAGTAGTAGAGACCCAGTACTTC
-,-,TRBV7-9,TRBJ1-4,CASSPSDPEEKLFF,TGTGCCAGCAGCCCGAGCGATCCTGAGGAAAAACTGTTTTTT
-,-,TRBV7-6,TRBJ2-1,CASSLVVGAPNEQFF,TGTGCCAGCAGCTTAGTTGTCGGGGCCCCGAATGAGCAGTTCTTC
-,-,TRBV4-1,TRBJ1-1,CASSQEPGVTEAFF,TGCGCCAGCAGCCAAGAGCCAGGGGTCACTGAAGCTTTCTTT
-,-,TRBV5-4,TRBJ2-7,CATRTDSYEQYF,TGTGCCACCAGGACAGACTCCTACGAGCAGTACTTC
-,-,TRBV9,TRBJ2-3,CASSVDGYRADTQYF,TGTGCCAGCAGCGTAGACGGATATAGGGCAGATACGCAGTATTTT